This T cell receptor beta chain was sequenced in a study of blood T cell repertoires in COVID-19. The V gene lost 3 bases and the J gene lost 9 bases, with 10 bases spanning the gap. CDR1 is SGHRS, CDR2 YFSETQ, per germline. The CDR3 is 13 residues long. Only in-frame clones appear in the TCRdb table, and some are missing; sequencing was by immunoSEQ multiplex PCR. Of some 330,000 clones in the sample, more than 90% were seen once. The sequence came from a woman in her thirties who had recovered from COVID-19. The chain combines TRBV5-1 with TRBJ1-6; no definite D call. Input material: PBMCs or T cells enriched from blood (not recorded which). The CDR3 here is CASSSGRSSPLHF. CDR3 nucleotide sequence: TGCGCCAGCAGCTCGGGGAGGAGTTCACCCCTCCACTTT.